The sequence of this T cell receptor beta chain was determined in a study of shared clonotypes between healthy human individuals. General study points: Sharing across four donors was highest in naive CD4 (approximately 5%) and lowest in memory CD8 (approximately 0.4%).

Details on this clone: Its antigen is unknown.

The CDR3 spans 16 residues. The trim removed 5 bases at V and 7 bases at J, leaving 13 bases unmatched. Per the germline V gene, CDR1 is SNHLY and CDR2 is FYNNEI. Repertoires were generated with immunoSEQ multiplex PCR, while TCRdb's copy carries only in-frame clones and drops some. The sample consists of some 1.1 million clones, about 80% of them appearing once. The TCR was taken from a young man in good health. Some clones in this sample may be carry-over from other donors' samples. The chain couples TRBV2 to TRBJ2-5; 10 nucleotides line up with TRBD1. The sequencing sample was made of memory CD4+ T cells from PBMCs. Stated subset: CD45RA-negative fraction. CDR3 nucleotides: TGTGCCAGCAGTCGAGAGACAATCGGACAGGGGGGGACCCAGTACTTC. Encoded protein: CASSRETIGQGGTQYF.